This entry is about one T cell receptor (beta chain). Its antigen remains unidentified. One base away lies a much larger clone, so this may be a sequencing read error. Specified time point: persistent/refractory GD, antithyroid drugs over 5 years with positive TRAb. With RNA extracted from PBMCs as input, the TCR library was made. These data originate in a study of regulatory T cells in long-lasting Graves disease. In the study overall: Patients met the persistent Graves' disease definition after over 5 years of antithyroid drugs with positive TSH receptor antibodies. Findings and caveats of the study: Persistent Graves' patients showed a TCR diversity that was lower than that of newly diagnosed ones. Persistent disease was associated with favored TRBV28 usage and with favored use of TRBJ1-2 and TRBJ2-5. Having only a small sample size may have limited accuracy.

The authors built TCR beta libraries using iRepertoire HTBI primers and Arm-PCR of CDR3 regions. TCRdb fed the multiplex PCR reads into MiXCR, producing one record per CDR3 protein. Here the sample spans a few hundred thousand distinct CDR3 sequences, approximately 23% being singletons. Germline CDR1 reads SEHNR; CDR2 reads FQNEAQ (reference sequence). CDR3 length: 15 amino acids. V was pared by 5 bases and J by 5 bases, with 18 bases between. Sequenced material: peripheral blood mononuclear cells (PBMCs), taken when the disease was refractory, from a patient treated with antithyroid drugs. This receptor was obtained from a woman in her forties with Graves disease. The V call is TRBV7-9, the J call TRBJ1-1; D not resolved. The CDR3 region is CASSRTQQRRTEAFF. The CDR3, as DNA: TGTGCCAGCAGCCGAACCCAACAGAGGAGGACTGAAGCTTTCTTT.